Sequencing of this T cell receptor beta chain was carried out in a study of cytomegalovirus exposure and HLA in healthy donors (dated by TCRdb to about 2017). Study-level background: According to a later analysis, the 120 validation repertoires were produced on the same platform as the approximately 610 repertoires of the first cohort. The aim of the study was to test whether cataloging public T cell receptors could identify signatures of past pathogen exposure. Besides the first cohort of approximately 710 subjects, a separate validation cohort made up of around 120 different subjects was used. The study combined high-throughput TCR immunosequencing, statistical association of individual TCRs with disease status, and machine learning to predict cytomegalovirus infection status.

The donors belonged to the validation cohort of about 130 subjects, which was separate from the roughly 700-subject first cohort. Study-wide findings and limitations: Subsequent analysis determined that TCRs grouped into clusters in the first cohort also showed a tendency toward co-occurrence across the roughly 120 validation repertoires, and roughly 95% of cluster scores exceeded 0. A few of the identified cytomegalovirus-associated TCR beta chains were confirmed in vitro to be specific for cytomegalovirus antigens. The authors suggested that the approach could potentially be extended to other disease states and immunological phenotypes. While some public TCRs were present in many individuals, most TCR sequences turned up only very rarely across donors. The classifier was reported to diagnose cytomegalovirus status with high specificity and sensitivity in both the original cohort and the validation cohort. All 120 or so repertoires were used to score co-occurrence in the validation cohort in a later analysis, because that analysis had no HLA typing for the cohort. In the study, approximately 160 TCR beta chains were listed as associated with cytomegalovirus.

From its cysteine to its phenylalanine, the CDR3 spans 16 amino acids. The retained sequence is limited to the CDR3, 48 bases, with the frame set at the first base. After removal of 5 bases from V and 4 bases from J, the junction retains 12 bases not matched to a gene. The CDR1 and CDR2 encoded by the germline V gene (reference sequence) are MNHEY and SMNVEV. Note on this clone: What this receptor recognizes is not known. Base qualities are not recorded, but no much larger clone differs from it by a single base.

The library was built by means of the immunoSEQ multiplex PCR assay. The paper's processing steps were these. A statistical classification framework was developed to diagnose cytomegalovirus status using the catalog of TCR beta chain sequences. Here the immuneACCESS table is served through TCRdb, limited to in-frame sequences with V and J called. Missing clones are a known gap in these copies; in checked studies unresolved V genes cover under half, and the rest lacks a known reason. Clone size and the V and J calls come from that table; the DNA yielded D and trimming. Counted in this sample were roughly 56,000 clones; roughly 94% of them appeared once. Together, the top ten hold approximately 2.3% of the sample.

What was sequenced was PBMCs. The TCR comes from a man between 18 and 29 years old in good health and CMV-seronegative. The chain links TRBV27 with TRBJ2-5, with TRBD1 matching 8 junction bases. The CDR3 here reads CASSPHRTGQGETQYF. The DNA sequence is TGTGCCAGCAGTCCCCATCGGACAGGGCAAGGAGAGACCCAGTACTTC.